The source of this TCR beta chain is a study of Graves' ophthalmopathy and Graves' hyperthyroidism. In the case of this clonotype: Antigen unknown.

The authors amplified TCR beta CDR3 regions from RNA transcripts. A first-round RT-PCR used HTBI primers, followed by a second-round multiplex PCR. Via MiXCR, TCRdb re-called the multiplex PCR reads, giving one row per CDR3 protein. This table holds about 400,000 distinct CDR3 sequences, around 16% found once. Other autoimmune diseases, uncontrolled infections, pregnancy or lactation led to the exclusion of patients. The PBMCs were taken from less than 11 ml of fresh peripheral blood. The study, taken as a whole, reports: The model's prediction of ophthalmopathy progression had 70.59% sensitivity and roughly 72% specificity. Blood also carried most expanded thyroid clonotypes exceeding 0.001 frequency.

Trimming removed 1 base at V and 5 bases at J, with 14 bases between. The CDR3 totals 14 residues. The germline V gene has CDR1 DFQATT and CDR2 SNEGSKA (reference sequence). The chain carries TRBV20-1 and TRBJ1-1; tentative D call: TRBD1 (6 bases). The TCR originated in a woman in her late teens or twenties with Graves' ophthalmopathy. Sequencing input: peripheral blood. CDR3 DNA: TGCAGTGCTAGAGGCGGGGGCAGAGGGACTGAAGCTTTCTTT. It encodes CSARGGGRGTEAFF.